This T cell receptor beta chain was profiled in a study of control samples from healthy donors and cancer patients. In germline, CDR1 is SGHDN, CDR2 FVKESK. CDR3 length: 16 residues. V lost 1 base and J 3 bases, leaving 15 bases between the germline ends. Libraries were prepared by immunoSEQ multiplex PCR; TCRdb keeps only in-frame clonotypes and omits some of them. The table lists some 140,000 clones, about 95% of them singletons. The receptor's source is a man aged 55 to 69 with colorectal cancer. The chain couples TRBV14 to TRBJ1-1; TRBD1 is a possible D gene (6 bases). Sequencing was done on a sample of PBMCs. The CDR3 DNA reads TGTGCCAGCAGCCAAGTGGGGGCAGTTTCGGACACTGAAGCTTTCTTT. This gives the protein CASSQVGAVSDTEAFF.